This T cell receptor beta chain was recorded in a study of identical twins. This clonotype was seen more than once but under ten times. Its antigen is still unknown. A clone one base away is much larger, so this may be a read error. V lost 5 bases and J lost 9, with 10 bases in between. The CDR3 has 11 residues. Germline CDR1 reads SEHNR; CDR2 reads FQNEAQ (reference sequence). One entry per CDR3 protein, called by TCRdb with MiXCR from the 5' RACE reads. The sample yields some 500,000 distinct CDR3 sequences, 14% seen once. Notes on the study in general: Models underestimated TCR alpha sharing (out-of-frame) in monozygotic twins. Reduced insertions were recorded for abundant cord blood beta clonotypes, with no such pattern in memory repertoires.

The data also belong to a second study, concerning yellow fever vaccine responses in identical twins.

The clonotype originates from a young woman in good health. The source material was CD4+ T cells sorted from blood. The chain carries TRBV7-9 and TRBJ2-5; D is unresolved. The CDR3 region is CASSPSEAQYF. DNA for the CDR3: TGTGCCAGCAGCCCCTCCGAGGCCCAGTACTTC.